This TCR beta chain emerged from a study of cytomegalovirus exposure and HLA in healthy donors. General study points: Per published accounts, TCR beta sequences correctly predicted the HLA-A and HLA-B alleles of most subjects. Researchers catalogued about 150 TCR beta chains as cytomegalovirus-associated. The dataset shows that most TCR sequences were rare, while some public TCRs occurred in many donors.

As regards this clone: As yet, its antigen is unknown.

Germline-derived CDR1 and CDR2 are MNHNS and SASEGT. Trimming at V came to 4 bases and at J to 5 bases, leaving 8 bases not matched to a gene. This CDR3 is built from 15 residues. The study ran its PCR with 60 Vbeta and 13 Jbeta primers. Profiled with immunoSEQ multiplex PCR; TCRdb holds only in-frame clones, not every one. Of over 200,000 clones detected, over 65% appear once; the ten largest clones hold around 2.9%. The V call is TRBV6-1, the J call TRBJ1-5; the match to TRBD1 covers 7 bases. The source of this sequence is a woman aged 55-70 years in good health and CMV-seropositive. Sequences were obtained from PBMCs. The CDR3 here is CASSARQGEDQPQHF. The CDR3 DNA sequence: TGTGCCAGCAGTGCGAGACAGGGTGAGGATCAGCCCCAGCATTTT.